Shown below are 32 T cell receptor beta chains from a single sample sequenced in a study of beta chain features in type 1 diabetes (dated by TCRdb to the late 2010s). Library creation used the immunoSEQ multiplex PCR assay. The High Capacity cDNA Reverse Transcription Kit was used to reverse transcribe all of the isolated RNA, meaning that expressed TCRB transcripts were what got sequenced. Sourced from immuneACCESS, this table was stored by TCRdb with only in-frame sequences that have V and J called. A share of the clones is absent; for the studies checked, an unresolved V gene accounts for under half, and the remainder has no known explanation. The sample table contains under 300,000 clones; only one count was recorded for around 26% of them. Approximately 4% of the sample comes from the top ten. The sample taken for sequencing was central memory CD4+ T cells from blood. These receptors were collected from a man aged 30 to 39 in good health.

This clone was detected only a few times. One end of the junction is discordant with germline, which a read error may explain. The chain carries TRBV11-2 and TRBJ2-6; D possibly corresponds to TRBD1 (6 bases). The CDR3 loop spans 13 amino acids. Germline V gives CDR1 SGHAT, CDR2 FQNNGV. CDR3 amino acids: CASSFGLAGAGFF. Written as DNA, the CDR3 is TGTGCCAGCAGCTTTGGATTGGCAGGGGCAGGGTTTTTC.

Only a few counts were recorded for this clone. The chain is built from TRBV27 and TRBJ2-1; TRBD2 aligns across 10 bases. From germline, CDR1 is MNHEY and CDR2 SMNVEV (reference sequence). With 7 bases clipped from V and 5 bases from J, the junction kept 5 bases outside the gene matches. The CDR3 runs 14 residues. The CDR3 DNA follows: TGTGCCAGCACTCGACTAGCGGGTAACAATGAGCAGTTCTTC. This gives the protein CASTRLAGNNEQFF.

This clone appeared a few times. V and J are TRBV9 and TRBJ2-3; either TRBD1 or TRBD2 may fit D (5 bases each). The germline gives CDR1 SGDLS, CDR2 YYNGEE. The CDR3 consists of 15 residues. Trimming took off 2 bases at V and 0 bases at J, with 10 bases between the two ends. The CDR3 DNA is TGTGCCAGCAGCGTCGGGACGGCTAGCACAGATACGCAGTATTTT. Translated, it gives CASSVGTASTDTQYF.

The CDR3 is CAWTRGGAWVMNTEAFF. Here the CDR3 DNA reads TGTGCCTGGACTAGAGGGGGCGCCTGGGTAATGAACACTGAAGCTTTCTTT. The V call is TRBV30, the J call TRBJ1-1; 7 bases match TRBD1. This CDR3 comprises 17 residues. Trimming removed 4 bases from V and 0 bases from J; junction bases left unmatched: 14. The germline V gene encodes CDR1 GTSNPN and CDR2 SVGIG (reference sequence).

This clone was counted at least ten times. The V call is TRBV6-1, the J call TRBJ1-2, with 7 bases aligning to TRBD1. The V gene's germline CDR1 is MNHNS and CDR2 SASEGT. CDR3 size: 16 residues. The V and J ends lost 2 bases and 3 bases, in that order; junction bases with no gene match: 9. The CDR3 here is CASSEQEGAEHYGYTF. The CDR3 coding sequence is TGTGCCAGCAGTGAACAAGAGGGGGCTGAGCACTATGGCTACACCTTC.

The chain links TRBV9 to TRBJ2-2; 9 nucleotides line up with TRBD2. Germline V gene data show CDR1 as SGDLS and CDR2 as YYNGEE. The CDR3 runs 16 residues. V lost 4 bases and J lost 4; bases outside the gene matches: 8. CDR3 nucleotides: TGTGCCAGCAGCCCCCGAGGGCGGGAGGGCACCGGGGAGCTGTTTTTT. Translated, it gives CASSPRGREGTGELFF.

V gene TRBV5-6 combines with J gene TRBJ2-1; D is ambiguous. The CDR3 has 15 residues. Germline V CDR1 and CDR2: SGHDT, YYEEEE. Trimming removed 3 bases at V and 0 bases at J, with 10 bases between. In DNA, the CDR3 is TGTGCCAGCAGCTCTACCCCTAGCTCCTACAATGAGCAGTTCTTC. As protein: CASSSTPSSYNEQFF.

CDR3 residues: CASSWAGETQYF. CDR3 nucleotide sequence: TGTGCCAGCAGCTGGGCCGGGGAGACCCAGTACTTC. The J gene is TRBJ2-5, the V gene TRBV5-6; D is unclear. The CDR3 length is 12 residues. Germline lookup yields CDR1 SGHDT and CDR2 YYEEEE. V shed 3 bases and J shed 5 bases, with 8 bases lying between them.

The chain carries TRBV28 and TRBJ2-3; TRBD2 matches at 8 bases. V was clipped by 1 base and J by 3 bases; unmatched bases: 6. The CDR3 loop spans 16 amino acids. CDR1 is MDHEN and CDR2 is SYDVKM in the germline V gene. The DNA for the CDR3 is TGTGCCAGCAGTTTATTAGCGGGATACTTAACAGATACGCAGTATTTT. Its protein is CASSLLAGYLTDTQYF.

This clone was observed a few times. This chain links TRBV18 with TRBJ2-2; the D is unclear. From germline, CDR1 is KGHSH and CDR2 LQKENI. The V end was cut by 1 base, the J end by 4 bases, with 4 bases between. This CDR3 region has 13 residues. CDR3 region: CASSPLGTGELFF. DNA of the CDR3: TGTGCCAGCTCACCACTCGGCACCGGGGAGCTGTTTTTT.

The chain combines TRBV30 with TRBJ2-3; 12 nucleotides align to TRBD2. V gave up 1 base and J gave up 7 bases; unmatched junction bases: 9. The CDR3 consists of 16 residues. Germline assignment: CDR1 GTSNPN and CDR2 SVGIG (reference sequence). As DNA, the CDR3 is TGTGCCTGGAGTGGGGATCTAGCGGGGGGGCAAAATACGCAGTATTTT. Protein product: CAWSGDLAGGQNTQYF. Supplemented by reference TRBV30 and TRBJ2-3, the full variable domain reads SQTIHQWPATLVQPVGSPLSLECTVEGTSNPNLYWYRQAAGRGLQLLFYSVGIGQISSEVPQNLSASRPQDRQFILSSKKLLLSDSGFYLCAWSGDLAGGQNTQYFGPGTRLTVL.

The chain employs TRBV30 and TRBJ1-1, with a possible D match to TRBD1 (6 bases). The CDR3 length is 14 residues. V lost 3 bases and J 5 bases, leaving 16 bases between the germline ends. Germline CDR1 reads GTSNPN; CDR2 reads SVGIG (reference sequence). CDR3 DNA: TGTGCCTGGAGGAATGATCAGGGGAGGACTGAAGCTTTCTTT. It codes for CAWRNDQGRTEAFF.

This clone was seen only a few times. Other DNA sequences in the sample encode the same CDR3. V is TRBV30 and J is TRBJ2-1; the D is unclear. CDR3 length equals 11 residues. V lost 2 bases and J 7 bases, leaving 6 bases between the germline ends. Per the germline V gene, CDR1 is GTSNPN and CDR2 is SVGIG (reference sequence). CDR3: CAWSRVNEQFF. DNA for the CDR3: TGTGCCTGGAGTCGCGTGAATGAGCAGTTCTTC.

The chain carries TRBV5-1 and TRBJ2-7; D remains unclear. In germline, CDR1 is SGHRS, CDR2 YFSETQ. The length of the CDR3 is 15 residues. The V gene lost 0 bases and the J gene lost 3 bases, with 13 bases spanning the gap. CDR3 sequence reads: CASSLVIGGVYEQYF. CDR3 sequence (DNA): TGCGCCAGCAGCTTGGTGATTGGCGGAGTCTACGAGCAGTACTTC. Together with reference TRBV5-1 and TRBJ2-7, the CDR3 gives the full variable domain: KAGVTQTPRYLIKTRGQQVTLSCSPISGHRSVSWYQQTPGQGLQFLFEYFSETQRNKGNFPGRFSGRQFSNSRSEMNVSTLELGDSALYLCASSLVIGGVYEQYFGPGTRLTVT.

The V and J genes are TRBV30 and TRBJ1-1; no reliable D call. V gave up 5 bases and J gave up 2 bases, with 12 bases separating them. The germline CDR1 and CDR2 sequences are GTSNPN and SVGIG (reference sequence). The CDR3 loop spans 13 amino acids. The CDR3 sequence is CAWESGRNTEAFF. The CDR3 coding sequence is TGTGCCTGGGAGTCCGGGAGAAACACTGAAGCTTTCTTT.

Comment on this clone: A much larger clone differs from this one at a single base, so this may be a read error. The chain is built from TRBV4-2 and TRBJ2-1, with 8 nucleotides matching TRBD2. Per germline, CDR1 LGHNA and CDR2 YNFKEQ. Trimming took 1 base from V and 4 from J; bases not matched to a gene: 0. The CDR3 length is 14 residues. The DNA for the CDR3 is TGTGCCAGCAGCCAAGGCGGGAGGTACAATGAGCAGTTCTTC. Encoded protein: CASSQGGRYNEQFF.

This chain links TRBV7-9 with TRBJ2-1; TRBD2 matches at 8 bases. The V and J ends lost 5 bases and 0 bases, in that order; junction bases with no gene match: 6. CDR1 is SEHNR and CDR2 is FQNEAQ in the germline V gene (reference sequence). This CDR3 is 16 amino acids long. DNA of the CDR3: TGTGCCAGCAGCGGGGGTAGCGGGGCCTCCTACAATGAGCAGTTCTTC. This codes for CASSGGSGASYNEQFF.

The J gene is TRBJ1-1, the V gene TRBV18, with 7 positions matching TRBD1. Unmatched junction bases numbered 7, after V lost 2 bases and J lost 4 bases. CDR1 is KGHSH and CDR2 is LQKENI in the germline V gene. The CDR3 has 15 amino acids. This CDR3 reads CASSPVGPGGTEAFF. DNA for the CDR3: TGTGCCAGCTCACCAGTGGGGCCAGGGGGCACTGAAGCTTTCTTT.

This clone came up many times. J is TRBJ2-7 and V is TRBV7-9; no reliable D call. CDR3 length equals 14 residues. V was trimmed by 1 base and J by 2 bases, leaving 9 bases between them. The germline V gene has CDR1 SEHNR and CDR2 FQNEAQ (reference sequence). Here the CDR3 reads CASSLDWKTYEQYF. The DNA for the CDR3 is TGTGCCAGCAGCTTAGATTGGAAAACCTACGAGCAGTACTTC. Filled out from reference TRBV7-9 and TRBJ2-7, the complete variable domain reads DTGVSQNPRHKITKRGQNVTFRCDPISEHNRLYWYRQTLGQGPEFLTYFQNEAQLEKSRLLSDRFSAERPKGSFSTLEIQRTEQGDSAMYLCASSLDWKTYEQYFGPGTRLTVT.

This clone came up many times. The chain has TRBV5-1 and TRBJ2-7; perhaps TRBD1 as D (6 bases). Germline assignment: CDR1 SGHRS and CDR2 YFSETQ. This CDR3 spans 12 amino acids. Trimming removed 3 bases from V and 2 bases from J, with 6 bases in between. The DNA of the CDR3 is TGCGCCAGCAGCTGGGACACCTACGAGCAGTACTTC. It translates to CASSWDTYEQYF.

This clone was counted ten times or more. The chain is built from TRBV10-3 and TRBJ2-5; 10 bases line up with TRBD2. V lost 3 bases, J lost 5 bases, and 15 bases stayed unmatched. CDR3 length equals 18 residues. Per germline, CDR1 ENHRY and CDR2 SYGVKD. CDR3 bases: TGTGCCATCAGTGACCCGAGGGTCCAGCGGGGGGGCTTGGAGACCCAGTACTTC. This sequence encodes CAISDPRVQRGGLETQYF.

This clone was seen only a few times. The rearrangement links TRBV19 to TRBJ1-5; D perhaps matches TRBD1 (5 bases). The germline V and J ends were trimmed by 8 bases and 4 bases, with 12 bases remaining between them. The length of the CDR3 is 13 residues. Germline V gene lookup returns CDR1 LNHDA and CDR2 SQIVND (reference sequence). The DNA for the CDR3 is TGTGCCAGTGGGGCAGGGAATAATCAGCCCCAGCATTTT. As protein: CASGAGNNQPQHF.

The V gene is TRBV14, the J gene TRBJ1-6; no clear D. CDR1 and CDR2 (germline): SGHDN, FVKESK. V was shortened by 2 bases and J by 0 bases, with 5 bases between the two germline ends. CDR3 length: 15 amino acids. The DNA of the CDR3 is TGTGCCAGCAGCCAACCCCGCTCCTATAATTCACCCCTCCACTTT. It specifies CASSQPRSYNSPLHF.

The V call is TRBV1, the J call TRBJ2-7; the table's D call TRBD2 went unverified against the DNA. TRBV1 is a pseudogene. The length of the CDR3 is 15 residues. The CDR3 loop is CTSRYLGRDGYEQYF. In nucleotides, the CDR3 is TGCACCAGCAGATATCTTGGGAGGGACGGATACGAGCAGTACTTC.

The chain is built from TRBV2 and TRBJ1-4, with TRBD1 as a possible D gene (6 bases). Trimming removed 5 bases at V and 14 bases at J, with 12 bases between. This CDR3 comprises 11 residues. Germline values: CDR1 SNHLY, CDR2 FYNNEI. CDR3 sequence reads: CASSNRESLFF. CDR3 sequence (DNA): TGTGCCAGCAGTAACAGGGAATCGCTGTTTTTT.

This clone was seen repeatedly, ten times or more. The chain combines TRBV11-3 with TRBJ2-1; no definite D call. This CDR3 is built from 13 residues. Trimming stripped 4 bases from V and 11 bases from J, with 15 bases between. From germline, CDR1 is SGHNT and CDR2 YENEEA. The CDR3 DNA sequence: TGTGCCAGCAGCTCTCCTCCGAGCGCAAAGCAGTTCTTC. It yields the protein CASSSPPSAKQFF.

This chain joins TRBV27 and TRBJ2-1, with unresolved D. Germline lookup yields CDR1 MNHEY and CDR2 SMNVEV (reference sequence). The CDR3 length is 9 residues. Trimming took off 10 bases at V and 6 bases at J, with 4 bases between the two ends. Here the CDR3 reads CATLNEQFF. For the CDR3, the DNA is TGTGCCACCCTCAATGAGCAGTTCTTC.

The gene calls are TRBV29-1 and TRBJ2-1, with D maybe TRBD2 (7 bases). The CDR3 contains 12 residues. V was trimmed by 3 bases and J by 9 bases, leaving 12 bases between them. Germline CDR1 and CDR2: SQVTM and ANQGSEA. For the CDR3, the DNA is TGCAGCGTTGAGTGGGGAGGGGGTGAGCAGTTCTTC. As protein: CSVEWGGGEQFF.

This clone was counted between two and nine times. This could be a read error, since a much larger clone is one nucleotide away. Distinct nucleotide sequences in the sample also encode this CDR3. This rearrangement joins TRBV5-4 to TRBJ2-6, with 9 positions matching TRBD2. The CDR3 consists of 17 residues. V dropped 2 bases and J dropped 2; count of bases not matched to a gene: 5. Germline CDR1 and CDR2: SGHNT and YYREEE (reference sequence). CDR3 in amino acids: CASSLAGGRPGANVLTF. In nucleotides, the CDR3 is TGTGCCAGCAGCTTAGCGGGGGGCCGGCCTGGGGCCAACGTCCTGACTTTC.

In this sample, this clone turned up a few times. The sample has other DNA sequences that encode this CDR3 too. The V call is TRBV29-1, the J call TRBJ2-3, with 13 bases fitting TRBD2. J gave up 1 base and V 4 bases, and 2 bases lay outside the gene matches. This CDR3 has 15 residues. Germline CDR1 and CDR2: SQVTM and ANQGSEA. The CDR3 sequence is CSVGTSGGGTDTQYF. The CDR3 DNA reads as TGCAGCGTTGGGACTAGCGGGGGAGGCACAGATACGCAGTATTTT.

The V call is TRBV4-3, the J call TRBJ2-3, with 8 bases that match TRBD2. CDR1 and CDR2 from the germline V gene are LGHNA and YSLEER. This CDR3 spans 14 amino acids. With 8 bases clipped from V and 4 bases from J, the junction kept 8 bases outside the gene matches. The CDR3 region has the DNA TGCGCCAGCGGGGGTAGCGGGATGTCAGATACGCAGTATTTT. Amino acid sequence: CASGGSGMSDTQYF.

The table lists this clone with a few counts. The V and J genes are TRBV30 and TRBJ2-1, with TRBD2 matching over 11 bases. CDR1 GTSNPN and CDR2 SVGIG come from the germline V gene (reference sequence). The CDR3 extends over 15 amino acids. V shed 2 bases, J shed 9 bases, and the junction held 9 bases outside the gene matches. This chain's CDR3 is CAWSPAGLAGGEQFF. The DNA for the CDR3 is TGTGCCTGGAGTCCCGCGGGGCTAGCGGGAGGTGAGCAGTTCTTC.